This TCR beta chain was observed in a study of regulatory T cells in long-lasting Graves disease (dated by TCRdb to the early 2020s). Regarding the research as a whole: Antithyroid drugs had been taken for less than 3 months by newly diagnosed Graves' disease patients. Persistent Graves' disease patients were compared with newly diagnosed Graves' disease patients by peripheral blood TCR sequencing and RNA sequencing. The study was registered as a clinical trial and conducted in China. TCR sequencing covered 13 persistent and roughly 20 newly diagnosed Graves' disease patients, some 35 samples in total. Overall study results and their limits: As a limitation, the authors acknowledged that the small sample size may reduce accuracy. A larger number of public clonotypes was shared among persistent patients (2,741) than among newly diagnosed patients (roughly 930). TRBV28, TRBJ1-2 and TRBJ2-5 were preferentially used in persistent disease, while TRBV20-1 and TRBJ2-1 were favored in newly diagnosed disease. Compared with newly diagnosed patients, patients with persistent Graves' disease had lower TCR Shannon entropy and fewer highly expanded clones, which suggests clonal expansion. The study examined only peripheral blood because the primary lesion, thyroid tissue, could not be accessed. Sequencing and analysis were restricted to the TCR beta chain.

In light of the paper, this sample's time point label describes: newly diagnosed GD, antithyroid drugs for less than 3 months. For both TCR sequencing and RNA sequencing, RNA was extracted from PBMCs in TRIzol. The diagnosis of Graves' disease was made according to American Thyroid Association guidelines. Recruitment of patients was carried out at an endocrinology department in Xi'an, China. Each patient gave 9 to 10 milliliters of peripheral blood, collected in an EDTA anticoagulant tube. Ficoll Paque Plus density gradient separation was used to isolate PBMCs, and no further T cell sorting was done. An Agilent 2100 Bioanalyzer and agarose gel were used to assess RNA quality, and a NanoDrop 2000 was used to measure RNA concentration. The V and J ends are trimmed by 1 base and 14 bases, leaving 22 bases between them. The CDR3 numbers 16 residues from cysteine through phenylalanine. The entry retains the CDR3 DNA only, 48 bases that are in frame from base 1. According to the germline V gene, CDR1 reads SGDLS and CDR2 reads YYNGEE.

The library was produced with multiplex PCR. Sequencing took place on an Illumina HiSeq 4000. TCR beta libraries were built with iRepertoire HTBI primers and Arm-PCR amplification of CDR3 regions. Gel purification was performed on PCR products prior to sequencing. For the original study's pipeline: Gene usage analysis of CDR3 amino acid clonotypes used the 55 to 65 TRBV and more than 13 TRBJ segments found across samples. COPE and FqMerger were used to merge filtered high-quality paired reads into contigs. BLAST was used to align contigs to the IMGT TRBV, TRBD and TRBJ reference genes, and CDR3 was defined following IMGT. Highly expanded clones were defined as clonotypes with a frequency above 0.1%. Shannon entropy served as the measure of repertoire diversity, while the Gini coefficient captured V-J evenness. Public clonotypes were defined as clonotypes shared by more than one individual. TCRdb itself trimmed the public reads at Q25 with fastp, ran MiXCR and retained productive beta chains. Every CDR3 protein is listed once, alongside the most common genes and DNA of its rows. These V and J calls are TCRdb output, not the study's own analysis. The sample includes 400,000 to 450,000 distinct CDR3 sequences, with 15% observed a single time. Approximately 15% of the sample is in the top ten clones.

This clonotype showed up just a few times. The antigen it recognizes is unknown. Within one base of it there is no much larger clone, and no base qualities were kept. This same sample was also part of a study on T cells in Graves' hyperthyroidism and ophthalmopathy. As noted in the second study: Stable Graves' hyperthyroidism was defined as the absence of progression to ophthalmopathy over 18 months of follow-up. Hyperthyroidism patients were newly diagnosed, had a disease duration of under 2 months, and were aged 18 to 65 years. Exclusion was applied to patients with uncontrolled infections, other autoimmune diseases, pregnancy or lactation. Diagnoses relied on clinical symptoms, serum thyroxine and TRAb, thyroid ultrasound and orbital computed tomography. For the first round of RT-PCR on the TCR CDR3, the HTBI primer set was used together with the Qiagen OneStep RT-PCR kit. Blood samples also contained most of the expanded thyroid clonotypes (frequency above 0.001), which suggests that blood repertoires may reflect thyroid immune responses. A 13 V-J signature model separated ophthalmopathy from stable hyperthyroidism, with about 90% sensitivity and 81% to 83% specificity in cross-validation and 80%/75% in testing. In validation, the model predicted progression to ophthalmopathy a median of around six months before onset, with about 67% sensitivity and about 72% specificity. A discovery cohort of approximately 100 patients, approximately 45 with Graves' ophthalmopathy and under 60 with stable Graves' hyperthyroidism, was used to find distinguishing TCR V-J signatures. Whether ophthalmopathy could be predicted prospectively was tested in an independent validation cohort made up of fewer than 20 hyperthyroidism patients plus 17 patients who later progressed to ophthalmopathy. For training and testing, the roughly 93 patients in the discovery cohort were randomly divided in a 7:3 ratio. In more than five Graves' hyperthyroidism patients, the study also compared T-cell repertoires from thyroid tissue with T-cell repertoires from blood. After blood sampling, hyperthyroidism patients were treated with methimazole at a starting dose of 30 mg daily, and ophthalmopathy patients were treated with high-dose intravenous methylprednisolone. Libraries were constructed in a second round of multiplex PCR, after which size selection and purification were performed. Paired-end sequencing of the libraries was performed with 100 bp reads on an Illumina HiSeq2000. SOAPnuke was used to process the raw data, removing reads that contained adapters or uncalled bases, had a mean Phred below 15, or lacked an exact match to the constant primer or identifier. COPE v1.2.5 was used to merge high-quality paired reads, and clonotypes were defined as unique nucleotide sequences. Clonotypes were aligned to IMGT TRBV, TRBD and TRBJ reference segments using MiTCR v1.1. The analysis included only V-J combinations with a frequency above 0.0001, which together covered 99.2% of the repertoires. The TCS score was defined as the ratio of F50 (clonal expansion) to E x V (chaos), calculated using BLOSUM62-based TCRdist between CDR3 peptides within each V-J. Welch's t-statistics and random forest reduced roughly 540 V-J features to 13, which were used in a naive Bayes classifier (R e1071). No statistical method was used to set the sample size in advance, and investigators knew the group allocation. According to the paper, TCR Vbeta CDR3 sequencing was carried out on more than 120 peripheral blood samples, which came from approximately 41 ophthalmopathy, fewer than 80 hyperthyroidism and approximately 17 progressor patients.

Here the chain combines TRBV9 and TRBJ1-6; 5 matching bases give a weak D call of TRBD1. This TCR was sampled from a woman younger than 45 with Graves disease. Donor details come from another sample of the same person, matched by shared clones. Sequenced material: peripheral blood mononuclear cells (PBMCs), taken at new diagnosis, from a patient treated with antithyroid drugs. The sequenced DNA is TGTGCCAGCAGCGTAACTGCGACAGCCAACGGAAAAACCCTCCACTTT. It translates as CASSVTATANGKTLHF.